These 13 T cell receptor beta chains were sequenced from one sample in a study of blood T cell repertoires in COVID-19 (dated by TCRdb to the early 2020s). The library was generated by the immunoSEQ multiplex PCR assay. The immuneACCESS repertoire file appears here via TCRdb, limited to in-frame rearrangements. These files lack a portion of the clones; in checked studies, under half of the deficit traces to unresolved V genes, and the cause of the others is not known. The sample has about 270,000 clones on record, 65% to 85% of them singletons. Over 1.1% of the sample is held by the ten biggest clonotypes. Material: peripheral blood. The receptor set was obtained from a human donor with COVID-19, enrolled during active disease. The donor label of this sample is uncertain.

The CDR3 DNA sequence: TGTGCCACACGGACTAGCGGGAGCTCAGATACGCAGTATTTT. This encodes CATRTSGSSDTQYF. The V call is TRBV19, the J call TRBJ2-3; 13 bases line up with TRBD2. The junction had 5 bases not matched to a gene; V was cut back by 10 bases and J by 4 bases. Germline V gene sequence: CDR1 LNHDA, CDR2 SQIVND (reference sequence). This CDR3 is built from 14 residues.

V usage is TRBV5-8 and J usage is TRBJ1-4; 8 positions agree with TRBD1. The CDR3 consists of 16 residues. The germline gives CDR1 SGHTS, CDR2 YDEGEE. The J segment lost 7 bases and the V segment lost 0 bases, leaving 8 bases of the junction unmatched. The CDR3 spells CASSLGAGGEGEKLFF. CDR3 DNA sequence: TGTGCCAGCAGCTTGGGGGCAGGGGGCGAAGGTGAAAAACTGTTTTTT.

The gene calls are TRBV5-1 and TRBJ1-6, with 10 bases matching TRBD1. Trimming cost V 0 bases and J 9 bases; bases outside gene matches: 3. Germline assignment: CDR1 SGHRS and CDR2 YFSETQ. The CDR3 is made up of 15 amino acids. The CDR3 spells CASSLEGQGSSPLHF. CDR3 in DNA: TGCGCCAGCAGCTTGGAGGGACAGGGGTCTTCACCCCTCCACTTT.

The CDR3 region has the DNA TGTGCCAGCAGCTTGTCGGGACAGGGGGATGAGCAGTTCTTC. This codes for CASSLSGQGDEQFF. This chain links TRBV5-4 with TRBJ2-1, with 11 bases matching TRBD1. Per germline, CDR1 SGHNT and CDR2 YYREEE (reference sequence). This CDR3 region has 14 residues. The V and J ends lost 1 base and 8 bases, in that order; junction bases with no gene match: 2. Together with reference TRBV5-4 and TRBJ2-1, the CDR3 gives the full variable domain: ETGVTQSPTHLIKTRGQQVTLRCSSQSGHNTVSWYQQALGQGPQFIFQYYREEENGRGNFPPRFSGLQFPNYSSELNVNALELDDSALYLCASSLSGQGDEQFFGPGTRLTVL.

CDR3 nucleotides: TGTGCCAGTAGTATGGGTAGGGACTCCTCCTACGAGCAGTACTTC. The encoded protein is CASSMGRDSSYEQYF. The chain couples TRBV19 to TRBJ2-7, with TRBD2 as a possible D gene (6 bases). Trimming removed 3 bases from V and 0 bases from J, with 12 bases in between. The CDR3 loop spans 15 amino acids. Germline-derived CDR1 and CDR2 are LNHDA and SQIVND (reference sequence).

The sample holds a few counts of this clone. The rearrangement links TRBV28 to TRBJ1-5; possibly TRBD1 for D (6 bases). The CDR3 sequence is 15 residues long. The germline CDR1 and CDR2 sequences are MDHEN and SYDVKM. Trimming stripped 7 bases from V and 5 bases from J, with 18 bases between. CDR3 nucleotides: TGTGCCAGCACCGAAACAGGGAGGGTGCATCAGCCCCAGCATTTT. Encoded protein: CASTETGRVHQPQHF.

V and J are TRBV3-1 (or the pseudogene TRBV3-2) and TRBJ1-1, with D possibly being TRBD1 (5 bases). Trimming took off 2 bases at V and 2 bases at J, with 6 bases between the two ends. This CDR3 has 13 residues. Germline V gene sequence: CDR1 LGHDT, CDR2 YNNKEL (reference sequence). The CDR3 DNA sequence: TGTGCCAGCAGCCAACAGGGAAACACTGAAGCTTTCTTT. It is translated as CASSQQGNTEAFF.

On this clone: Sequence at one end of the junction differs from germline and may be a read error. The chain is built from TRBV30 and TRBJ2-7; 7 bases agree with TRBD1. Germline V gene sequence: CDR1 GTSNPN, CDR2 SVGIG (reference sequence). The CDR3 is 13 residues long. DNA of the CDR3: TGTGCCTGGAGTGTGTCTCTCGGGACAGTCCCGTTCTTC. As protein: CAWSVSLGTVPFF.

Written as DNA, the CDR3 is TGCGCCAGCAGCGCGACCGGGACAGGTGACGAAAAACTGTTTTTT. Protein: CASSATGTGDEKLFF. The chain couples TRBV5-1 to TRBJ1-4; TRBD1 matches at 8 bases. The V segment lost 4 bases and the J segment 8 bases; nucleotides outside the gene matches: 10. CDR1 and CDR2 (germline): SGHRS, YFSETQ. The CDR3 contains 15 residues.

This chain uses TRBV3-1 (or the pseudogene TRBV3-2) with TRBJ2-2, with TRBD1 matching 7 bases. From germline, CDR1 is LGHDT and CDR2 YNNKEL (reference sequence). With V trimmed by 5 bases and J by 5 bases, 17 bases remained unmatched. The CDR3 loop spans 18 amino acids. The DNA for the CDR3 is TGTGCCAGCAGCTATCATACACCCCGGGACAGCGAAACCGGGGAGCTGTTTTTT. This sequence encodes CASSYHTPRDSETGELFF.

The chain employs TRBV11-1 and TRBJ2-7; weak D call: TRBD2 (6 bases). V lost 1 base to trimming and J lost 0 bases, with 10 bases between them. Germline CDR1 reads SGHAT; CDR2 reads FQDESV (reference sequence). CDR3 size: 15 residues. Here the CDR3 reads CASSLVGGNSYEQYF. For the CDR3, the DNA is TGTGCCAGCAGCTTAGTAGGCGGGAACTCCTACGAGCAGTACTTC.

The chain has TRBV10-2 and TRBJ2-1; TRBD1 matches 7 bases. The junction had 2 bases not matched to a gene; V was cut back by 6 bases and J by 0 bases. Germline CDR1 is WSHSY and CDR2 is SAAADI. The CDR3 loop spans 14 amino acids. This chain's CDR3 is CASRQGSSYNEQFF. The DNA for the CDR3 is TGCGCCAGCAGACAGGGGAGCTCCTACAATGAGCAGTTCTTC.

This clone was observed a handful of times. The V and J genes are TRBV19 and TRBJ2-1; 9 bases match TRBD2. V trimming: 7 bases; J trimming: 5 bases; junction bases outside the gene matches: 15. This CDR3 is built from 17 residues. Germline V gene data show CDR1 as LNHDA and CDR2 as SQIVND (reference sequence). The CDR3: CASTKFSTSGPNNEQFF. In DNA form, the CDR3 reads TGTGCCAGTACCAAATTCTCTACTAGCGGGCCTAACAATGAGCAGTTCTTC.